A single sample gave rise to the 24 T cell receptor beta chains below, sequenced in a study of cytomegalovirus exposure and HLA in healthy donors. Use of 60 Vbeta and 13 Jbeta primers characterized the PCR. The assay was immunoSEQ multiplex PCR, and TCRdb's table has in-frame clones only and misses some. Of over 80,000 clones detected, approximately 71% appear once; the ten largest clones hold roughly a sixth. Sequenced material: PBMCs. All receptors come from a woman younger than 30 in good health and CMV-seropositive.

The table lists this clone with a few counts. V is TRBV19 and J is TRBJ2-7; 8 bases agree with TRBD1. This CDR3 has 15 residues. V trimming: 5 bases; J trimming: 2 bases; junction bases outside the gene matches: 8. CDR1 and CDR2 from the germline V gene are LNHDA and SQIVND (reference sequence). The CDR3 DNA is TGTGCCAGTAGTTCTCAGGGGGCGCAGGCCTACGAGCAGTACTTC. Protein sequence: CASSSQGAQAYEQYF.

This clone occurred a few times. This sequence joins TRBV15 and TRBJ1-3; 8 bases align to TRBD1. Unmatched junction bases numbered 16, after V lost 5 bases and J lost 4 bases. This CDR3 is built from 18 residues. Germline CDR1 and CDR2: LNHNV and YYDKDF (reference sequence). CDR3 protein: CATSRTSTGTGPGNTIYF. The CDR3 DNA sequence: TGTGCCACCAGCCGCACTTCGACAGGGACAGGACCCGGAAACACCATATATTTT.

The gene calls are TRBV18 and TRBJ1-1; tentatively, D is TRBD1 (6 bases). The CDR3 sequence is 11 residues long. CDR1 and CDR2 from the germline V gene are KGHSH and LQKENI. V gave up 3 bases and J gave up 8 bases, with 7 bases separating them. CDR3 sequence: CASSPDREAFF. In DNA form, the CDR3 reads TGTGCCAGCTCACCCGACAGGGAAGCTTTCTTT.

The rearrangement joins TRBV2 to TRBJ2-6; D may be TRBD2 (6 bases). Deletions cut 7 bases from V and 1 base from J, with 20 bases between. Germline V gives CDR1 SNHLY, CDR2 FYNNEI. The CDR3 is 18 amino acids. Here the CDR3 DNA reads TGTGCCAGCAACGGCGGAGGGGCCCTTAAATCTGGGGCCAACGTCCTGACTTTC. Translating gives CASNGGGALKSGANVLTF. Based on the CDR3 plus reference TRBV2 and TRBJ2-6, the full variable domain is EPEVTQTPSHQVTQMGQEVILRCVPISNHLYFYWYRQILGQKVEFLVSFYNNEISEKSEIFDDQFSVERPDGSNFTLKIRSTKLEDSAMYFCASNGGGALKSGANVLTFGAGSRLTVL.

The genes are TRBV9 and TRBJ2-5; no clear D. CDR1 is SGDLS, CDR2 YYNGEE, per germline. The CDR3 loop spans 13 amino acids. Trimming pared 0 bases from V and 2 bases from J, leaving 5 bases between. As DNA, the CDR3 is TGTGCCAGCAGCGTAGCCGGGCAAGAGACCCAGTACTTC. Its translation is CASSVAGQETQYF.

V usage is TRBV28 and J usage is TRBJ2-1; 10 bases map to TRBD1. Trimming at V came to 5 bases and at J to 6 bases, leaving 13 bases not matched to a gene. There are 17 residues in the CDR3. Germline CDR1 is MDHEN and CDR2 is SYDVKM. In DNA, the CDR3 is TGTGCCAGCAGTCTCCCCCCGGGGACAGGGGAGGCCAATGAGCAGTTCTTC. Residues: CASSLPPGTGEANEQFF. The entire variable domain, with the rest obtained from reference TRBV28 and TRBJ2-1, is as follows: DVKVTQSSRYLVKRTGEKVFLECVQDMDHENMFWYRQDPGLGLRLIYFSYDVKMKEKGDIPEGYSVSREKKERFSLILESASTNQTSMYLCASSLPPGTGEANEQFFGPGTRLTVL.

This chain joins TRBV19 and TRBJ1-5; no definite D call. CDR3 length: 13 amino acids. Germline CDR1 and CDR2: LNHDA and SQIVND (reference sequence). Trimming removed 6 bases at V and 7 bases at J, with 13 bases between. The CDR3 loop reads CASSASRIQPQHF. The CDR3 DNA sequence: TGTGCCAGTAGCGCTAGTAGGATCCAGCCCCAGCATTTT. Complete variable domain (other parts from reference TRBV19 and TRBJ1-5): DGGITQSPKYLFRKEGQNVTLSCEQNLNHDAMYWYRQDPGQGLRLIYYSQIVNDFQKGDIAEGYSVSREKKESFPLTVTSAQKNPTAFYLCASSASRIQPQHFGDGTRLSIL.

The chain has TRBV7-9 and TRBJ2-3; 7 nucleotides line up with TRBD2. Germline CDR1 reads SEHNR; CDR2 reads FQNEAQ (reference sequence). V dropped 4 bases and J dropped 1; count of bases not matched to a gene: 5. The CDR3 runs 15 residues. The CDR3 loop reads CASSSPAGGTDTQYF. DNA of the CDR3: TGTGCCAGCAGCTCTCCCGCGGGGGGCACAGATACGCAGTATTTT.

The V gene is TRBV19, the J gene TRBJ2-7; 13 bases agree with TRBD2. Trimming at V came to 5 bases and at J to 3 bases, leaving 7 bases not matched to a gene. The CDR3 runs to 16 residues. Germline CDR1 and CDR2: LNHDA and SQIVND (reference sequence). DNA for the CDR3: TGTGCCAGTAGTTCCTCCCGGACTAGCGGGAGCTACGAGCAGTACTTC. Residues: CASSSSRTSGSYEQYF.

The V call is TRBV5-1, the J call TRBJ1-4, with a weak D call TRBD1 (5 bases). This CDR3 spans 17 amino acids. Deletions cut 3 bases from V and 7 bases from J, with 22 bases between. Per the germline V gene, CDR1 is SGHRS and CDR2 is YFSETQ. The CDR3: CASSYRGGGQGGEKLFF. In nucleotides, the CDR3 is TGCGCCAGCAGCTATCGCGGGGGAGGGCAGGGCGGTGAAAAACTGTTTTTT.

The V and J genes are TRBV6-6 and TRBJ1-1, with 7 nucleotides matching TRBD1. This CDR3 is built from 11 residues. Germline-derived CDR1 and CDR2 are MNHNY and SVGAGI (reference sequence). V was pared by 6 bases and J by 8 bases, with 3 bases of the junction left unmatched. This CDR3 is CASSQGVEAFF. The CDR3 DNA reads as TGTGCCAGCAGCCAGGGGGTAGAAGCTTTCTTT.

V is TRBV4-2 and J is TRBJ2-7, with D unresolved. From germline, CDR1 is LGHNA and CDR2 YNFKEQ. Trimming cost V 0 bases and J 3 bases, with 15 bases left between them. CDR3 length: 16 amino acids. The CDR3 loop reads CASSQDRTAGHYEQYF. The DNA of the CDR3 is TGTGCCAGCAGCCAAGATCGTACGGCAGGCCACTACGAGCAGTACTTC.

The sample holds one count of this clone. V gene TRBV9 combines with J gene TRBJ1-2; TRBD1 matches at 9 bases. CDR1 SGDLS and CDR2 YYNGEE come from the germline V gene. V shed 4 bases, J shed 1 base, and the junction held 5 bases outside the gene matches. The CDR3 runs 15 residues. The CDR3 coding sequence is TGTGCCAGCAGCATAGGGGGACAGGGTAACTATGGCTACACCTTC. It codes for CASSIGGQGNYGYTF.

The gene calls are TRBV4-3 and TRBJ2-1; 7 bases align to TRBD1. This CDR3 spans 13 amino acids. V gave up 2 bases and J gave up 8 bases; unmatched junction bases: 3. Germline V gene data show CDR1 as LGHNA and CDR2 as YSLEER. The CDR3 DNA reads as TGCGCCAGCAGCCAAAGGACAGGTGATGAGCAGTTCTTC. It encodes CASSQRTGDEQFF.

The chain links TRBV13 to TRBJ2-1, with 14 bases aligning to TRBD2. Trimming removed 4 bases from V and 10 bases from J; junction bases left unmatched: 12. Germline-derived CDR1 and CDR2 are PRHDT and FYEKMQ (reference sequence). The CDR3 has 17 amino acids. The CDR3 reads CASSSTEGLAGVEEQFF. DNA for the CDR3: TGTGCCAGCAGCTCCACCGAGGGACTAGCGGGAGTAGAAGAGCAGTTCTTC.

This clone was recorded only once. The chain links TRBV7-2 to TRBJ2-7; D uncertain. V gave up 1 base and J gave up 3 bases, with 13 bases separating them. Germline V CDR1 and CDR2: SGHTA, FQGNSA. There are 15 residues in the CDR3. As DNA, the CDR3 is TGTGCCAGCAGCTTAGTTCCCCAACAGAACTACGAGCAGTACTTC. It yields the protein CASSLVPQQNYEQYF.

The rearrangement joins TRBV7-6 to TRBJ2-5; 9 bases fit TRBD2. Germline-derived CDR1 and CDR2 are SGHVS and FNYEAQ. The CDR3 covers 17 residues. V lost 4 bases to trimming and J lost 3 bases; unmatched junction nucleotides: 12. The CDR3 DNA follows: TGTGCCAGCAGCTCGCGACTGGGGCGGGGGGGTGAAGAGACCCAGTACTTC. Its translation: CASSSRLGRGGEETQYF.

The rearrangement uses TRBV11-2 and TRBJ2-1; a possible D gene is TRBD1 (5 bases). Germline CDR1 and CDR2: SGHAT and FQNNGV. V lost 0 bases and J 1 base, leaving 13 bases between the germline ends. This CDR3 spans 17 amino acids. The CDR3 protein is CASSLETEELSYNEQFF. For the CDR3, the DNA is TGTGCCAGCAGCTTAGAGACAGAGGAGTTATCCTACAATGAGCAGTTCTTC.

The chain joins TRBV28 to TRBJ2-7; 10 positions agree with TRBD2. The CDR3 runs 15 residues. V dropped 6 bases and J dropped 2; count of bases not matched to a gene: 7. Germline CDR1 MDHEN, CDR2 SYDVKM. The CDR3, as DNA: TGTGCCAGCAGAGAAGGACTAGCGGCAACCTACGAGCAGTACTTC. It translates to CASREGLAATYEQYF.

The V and J genes are TRBV9 and TRBJ2-1; TRBD2 matches at 12 bases. With V trimmed by 0 bases and J by 6 bases, 13 bases remained unmatched. Germline V CDR1 and CDR2: SGDLS, YYNGEE. CDR3 length: 19 amino acids. The CDR3 DNA reads as TGTGCCAGCAGCGTAGACCCCCGGCCTAGCGGGGGGGCGTCCAATGAGCAGTTCTTC. Translating gives CASSVDPRPSGGASNEQFF.

On this clone itself: Compared with germline, one end of the junction differs, possibly owing to a read error. In DNA form, the CDR3 reads TGTGCCAGCAGCCTAGCTCCATCCTATAATTCACCCCTCCACTTT. Translated, it gives CASSLAPSYNSPLHF. The chain joins TRBV7-2 to TRBJ1-6; no reliable D call. This CDR3 has 15 amino acids. Germline CDR1 and CDR2: SGHTA and FQGNSA.

V is TRBV11-2 and J is TRBJ2-1, with no clear D. Trimming pared 1 base from V and 4 bases from J, leaving 11 bases between. The CDR3 totals 15 residues. Germline V gene sequence: CDR1 SGHAT, CDR2 FQNNGV. The CDR3 sequence: CASSLVYREYNEQFF. The CDR3, as DNA: TGTGCCAGCAGCTTAGTATACAGAGAATACAATGAGCAGTTCTTC.

This clone was detected only once. The rearrangement links TRBV9 to TRBJ2-6; no reliable D call. V was trimmed by 4 bases and J by 4 bases, leaving 9 bases between them. Germline V gene sequence: CDR1 SGDLS, CDR2 YYNGEE. CDR3 length: 14 amino acids. Written as DNA, the CDR3 is TGTGCCAGCAGCCCCCATGAGGGGGCCAACGTCCTGACTTTC. Translation gives CASSPHEGANVLTF.

The chain employs TRBV5-4 and TRBJ2-6; 7 positions match TRBD2. Germline CDR1 reads SGHNT; CDR2 reads YYREEE (reference sequence). This CDR3 spans 17 amino acids. The V gene end was trimmed by 1 base and the J gene end by 0 bases; junction bases not matched to a gene: 4. CDR3 sequence: CASSLLADYSGANVLTF. CDR3 in DNA: TGTGCCAGCAGCTTGCTAGCGGACTACTCTGGGGCCAACGTCCTGACTTTC.